The clone carrying this T cell receptor beta chain was seen just once. The antigen is undetermined. The data derive from a study of OX40 agonist ivuxolimab in advanced cancers. Study context: Past anti-PD-1, anti-PD-L1 or anti-CTLA-4 therapy was accepted, and 40% had received some. Study outcomes and limitations: At doses 0.1 to 3.0 mg/kg, CD4+ and CD8+ clones expanded. CD8+ T cells averaged more expanded clones than CD4+. Low levels of normalized T-cell clonal expansion also appeared in some nonresponders.

TCRdb keeps only in-frame clones here, not all; method: immunoSEQ multiplex PCR. The profile covers some 35,000 clones, with around three quarters appearing a single time and 24% taken by the ten largest. Germline CDR1 KGHSH, CDR2 LQKENI. The CDR3 is made up of 15 amino acids. The V gene end was trimmed by 4 bases and the J gene end by 8 bases; junction bases not matched to a gene: 10. This sequence joins TRBV18 and TRBJ1-4, with 7 nucleotides matching TRBD1. The receptor was isolated from an adult with an advanced solid tumor such as melanoma, head and neck, liver or kidney cancer. The specimen was CD4+ or CD8+ T cells sorted from blood, collected in a trial of the OX40 agonist ivuxolimab. The DNA for the CDR3 is TGTGCCAGCTCACGAAGTCCGAGACAGGGCGAAAAACTGTTTTTT. Protein sequence: CASSRSPRQGEKLFF.